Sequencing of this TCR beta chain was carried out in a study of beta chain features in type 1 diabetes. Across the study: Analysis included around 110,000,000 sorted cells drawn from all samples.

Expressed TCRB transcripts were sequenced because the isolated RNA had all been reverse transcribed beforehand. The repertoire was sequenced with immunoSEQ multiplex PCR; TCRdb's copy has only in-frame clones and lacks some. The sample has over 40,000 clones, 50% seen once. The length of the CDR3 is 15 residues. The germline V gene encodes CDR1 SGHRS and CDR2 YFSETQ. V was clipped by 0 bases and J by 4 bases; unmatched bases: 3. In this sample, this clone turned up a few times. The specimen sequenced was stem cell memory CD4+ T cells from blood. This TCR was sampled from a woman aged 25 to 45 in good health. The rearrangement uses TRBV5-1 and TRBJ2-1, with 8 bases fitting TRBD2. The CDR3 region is CASSLVAGQYNEQFF. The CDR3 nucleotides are TGCGCCAGCAGCTTGGTAGCGGGACAATACAATGAGCAGTTCTTC.